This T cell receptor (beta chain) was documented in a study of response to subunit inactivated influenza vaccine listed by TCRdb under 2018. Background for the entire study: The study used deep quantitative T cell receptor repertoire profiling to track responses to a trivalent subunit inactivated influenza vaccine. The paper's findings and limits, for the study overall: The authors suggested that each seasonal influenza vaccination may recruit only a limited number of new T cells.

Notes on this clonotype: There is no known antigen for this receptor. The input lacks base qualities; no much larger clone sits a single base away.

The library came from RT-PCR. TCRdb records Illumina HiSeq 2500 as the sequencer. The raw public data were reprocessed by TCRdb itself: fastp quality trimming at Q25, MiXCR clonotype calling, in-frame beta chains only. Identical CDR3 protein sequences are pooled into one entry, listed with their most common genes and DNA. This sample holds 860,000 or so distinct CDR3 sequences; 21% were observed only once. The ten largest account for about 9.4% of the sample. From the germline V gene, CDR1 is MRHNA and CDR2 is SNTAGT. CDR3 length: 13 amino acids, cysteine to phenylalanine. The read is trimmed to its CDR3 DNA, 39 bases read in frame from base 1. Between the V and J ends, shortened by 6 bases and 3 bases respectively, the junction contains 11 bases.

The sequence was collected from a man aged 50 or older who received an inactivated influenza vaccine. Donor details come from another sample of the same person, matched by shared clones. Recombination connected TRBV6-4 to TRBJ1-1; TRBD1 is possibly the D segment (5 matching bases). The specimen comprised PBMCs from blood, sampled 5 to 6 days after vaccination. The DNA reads TGTGCCAGCAGATTGGGGGTGGACACTGAAGCTTTCTTT. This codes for CASRLGVDTEAFF.